This TCR beta chain was captured by sequencing in a study of T cell repertoires in ileal Crohn's disease. This clone occurred a few times. Its antigen is currently unknown. TCRdb's copy holds only in-frame clones and misses some; the assay was immunoSEQ multiplex PCR. This table has roughly 5,800 clones, 82% appearing once. Study-level results: Sorted CD8 T cells held more high-frequency clones than CD4.

Germline trimming cut 5 bases from V and 3 bases from J; bases unmatched to any gene: 7. The length of the CDR3 is 14 residues. Germline V gene lookup returns CDR1 SEHNR and CDR2 FQNEAQ (reference sequence). Time point: inflamed ileum from the surgical specimen. This clonotype originated in an adult with Crohn's disease. Sequencing was performed on ileal tissue. The V and J genes are TRBV7-9 and TRBJ2-7; TRBD2 agrees at 7 bases. The CDR3 DNA reads as TGTGCCAGCAGCCGAATGACTAGCCTCTACGAGCAGTACTTC. Translated: CASSRMTSLYEQYF.